This T cell receptor (beta chain) was captured in a study of blood T cell repertoires in COVID-19. About the research overall: Sample material is recorded as cDNA or gDNA derived from T cells, B-cell-depleted T cells, or PBMCs.

TCRdb's table, derived via immunoSEQ multiplex PCR, lists solely in-frame clones and lacks some. The table lists 24,000 or so clones, 80% to 85% of them singletons. The CDR3 is made up of 13 amino acids. With 5 bases removed from V and 6 bases from J, the gap between germline ends came to 10 bases. The germline gives CDR1 ENHRY, CDR2 SYGVKD. The source material was peripheral blood. The TCR originated in an elderly woman with acute or convalescent COVID-19. This rearrangement joins TRBV10-3 to TRBJ2-2; tentative D call: TRBD1 (5 bases). The CDR3, as DNA: TGTGCCATCAGTCCGGACATTTCCGGGGAGCTGTTTTTT. Residues: CAISPDISGELFF.